The present T cell receptor beta chain was sequenced within a study of PD-1 blockade in classical Hodgkin lymphoma. Study as a whole: Nivolumab dosing for patients was 3 mg/kg, administered intravenously every 2 weeks.

In the case of this clone: The antigen remains undetermined. Other nucleotide sequences from this sample produce the same CDR3.

CDR3 length: 13 amino acids. Germline CDR1 reads GTSNPN; CDR2 reads SVGIG (reference sequence). The V gene lost 0 bases and the J gene lost 5 bases, with 7 bases spanning the gap. Here immunoSEQ multiplex PCR was the method, and the copy in TCRdb shows in-frame clones only, minus some. The table records tens of thousands of clones, nearly 90% of them present only once. Study-wide results and limits: TCR diversity in CD4+, not CD8+, cells rose significantly by C4D1.

Time point indicated: cycle 4 day 1 (C4D1), after less than 7 weeks of nivolumab. All patients relapsed after autologous stem cell transplantation, and brentuximab vedotin exposure varied. Relapsed/refractory classical Hodgkin lymphoma patients had complete, partial or progressive responses. This chain uses TRBV30 with TRBJ1-4; D remains unclear. This clonotype originated in a human donor with classical Hodgkin lymphoma. Sequences were derived from peripheral blood mononuclear cells (PBMCs), sampled before the fourth cycle of nivolumab. Here the CDR3 DNA reads TGTGCCTGGAGTGTTATCGGGAATGAAAAACTGTTTTTT. Its protein product is CAWSVIGNEKLFF.